Listed here are 21 T cell receptor beta chains from one sample, sequenced in a study of blood T cell repertoires in COVID-19. The protocol was immunoSEQ multiplex PCR, while the TCRdb copy is restricted to in-frame clones and leaves out a portion. The sample yields 50,000 or so clones, almost 90% seen once. The sample comprised peripheral blood. The source of these receptors is a man between 60 and 70 years old with active COVID-19.

This clone occurred a few times. The rearrangement links TRBV28 to TRBJ1-1; D perhaps matches TRBD1 (5 bases). From germline, CDR1 is MDHEN and CDR2 SYDVKM. V lost 3 bases, J lost 2 bases, and 10 bases lay in between. The CDR3 extends over 14 amino acids. CDR3: CASSLIRANTEAFF. As DNA, the CDR3 is TGTGCCAGCAGTTTGATCAGGGCCAACACTGAAGCTTTCTTT.

This chain joins TRBV3-1 (or the pseudogene TRBV3-2) and TRBJ2-1; 10 nucleotides agree with TRBD2. The germline V gene has CDR1 LGHDT and CDR2 YNNKEL (reference sequence). The CDR3 consists of 15 residues. The junction had 5 bases not matched to a gene; V was cut back by 4 bases and J by 5 bases. DNA of the CDR3: TGTGCCAGCAGCCGAGGACTAGCGGTCCACAATGAGCAGTTCTTC. Translated, it gives CASSRGLAVHNEQFF.

The V gene is TRBV30, the J gene TRBJ1-5; D unclear. The CDR3 is 12 amino acids. V shed 5 bases and J shed 5 bases, with 10 bases lying between them. The germline CDR1 and CDR2 sequences are GTSNPN and SVGIG (reference sequence). CDR3 loop: CAWGRDYQPQHF. In nucleotides, the CDR3 is TGTGCCTGGGGACGGGATTATCAGCCCCAGCATTTT. The full variable domain, completed using reference TRBV30 and TRBJ1-5, is SQTIHQWPATLVQPVGSPLSLECTVEGTSNPNLYWYRQAAGRGLQLLFYSVGIGQISSEVPQNLSASRPQDRQFILSSKKLLLSDSGFYLCAWGRDYQPQHFGDGTRLSIL.

This clone was seen once. The J gene is TRBJ2-5, the V gene TRBV30, with TRBD1 as a possible D gene (5 bases). Trimming pared 2 bases from V and 5 bases from J, leaving 12 bases between. This CDR3 is 13 amino acids long. Per the germline V gene, CDR1 is GTSNPN and CDR2 is SVGIG (reference sequence). This chain's CDR3 is CAWSRGVRETQYF. Here the CDR3 DNA reads TGTGCCTGGAGTAGGGGCGTCCGGGAGACCCAGTACTTC.

The CDR3 DNA reads as TGTGCCAGCAGCTTACCGACAGTCACAGATACGCAGTATTTT. It yields the protein CASSLPTVTDTQYF. The chain links TRBV5-8 to TRBJ2-3; D perhaps matches TRBD1 (5 bases). From germline, CDR1 is SGHTS and CDR2 YDEGEE. This CDR3 spans 14 amino acids. V was trimmed by 2 bases and J by 2 bases, leaving 9 bases between them.

The genes are TRBV7-2 and TRBJ2-3; TRBD2 matches 10 bases. J was trimmed by 2 bases and V by 5 bases; bases with no gene match: 7. The CDR3 has 16 residues. Germline assignment: CDR1 SGHTA and CDR2 FQGNSA. CDR3 DNA sequence: TGTGCCAGCAGCCCCCTTAGCGGGGGGTACACAGATACGCAGTATTTT. This gives the protein CASSPLSGGYTDTQYF.

The chain uses TRBV3-1 (or the pseudogene TRBV3-2) and TRBJ2-5, with D possibly being TRBD2 (7 bases). V was trimmed by 4 bases and J by 4 bases, leaving 13 bases between them. CDR1 LGHDT and CDR2 YNNKEL come from the germline V gene (reference sequence). The CDR3 length is 14 residues. This chain's CDR3 is CASSLAGAGETQYF. CDR3 in DNA: TGTGCCAGCAGCCTGGCGGGGGCGGGAGAGACCCAGTACTTC.

V gene TRBV5-1 combines with J gene TRBJ1-3, with D possibly TRBD1 on 6 matching bases. The CDR3 contains 17 residues. Per the germline V gene, CDR1 is SGHRS and CDR2 is YFSETQ. V was shortened by 3 bases and J by 0 bases, with 16 bases between the two germline ends. In nucleotides, the CDR3 is TGCGCCAGCAGCTCCTACACAGGGATCAACTCTGGAAACACCATATATTTT. This gives the protein CASSSYTGINSGNTIYF.

Regarding this clone: It is unclear where the CDR3 begins or ends on the DNA, so no DNA is shown, and the CDR3 is as TCRdb lists it. This chain connects TRBV28 to TRBJ2-7; the DNA was not used to check the table's D call, TRBD2. Germline V lookup: CDR1 MDHEN, CDR2 SYDVKM. The CDR3 is 15 residues long, ends included. CDR3 residues: CAAGVPADYLYEQYF.

The chain uses TRBV2 and TRBJ2-1; D remains ambiguous. The CDR3 sequence is 14 residues long. V lost 8 bases and J 6 bases, leaving 17 bases between the germline ends. Germline values: CDR1 SNHLY, CDR2 FYNNEI. The CDR3 DNA is TGTGCCAGCCGGCCGCCCCTATCGGGCAATGAGCAGTTCTTC. Encoded protein: CASRPPLSGNEQFF. Full variable domain (missing parts from reference TRBV2 and TRBJ2-1): EPEVTQTPSHQVTQMGQEVILRCVPISNHLYFYWYRQILGQKVEFLVSFYNNEISEKSEIFDDQFSVERPDGSNFTLKIRSTKLEDSAMYFCASRPPLSGNEQFFGPGTRLTVL.

The chain uses TRBV6-6 and TRBJ2-7, with 8 bases fitting TRBD2. V was clipped by 5 bases and J by 5 bases; unmatched bases: 8. The CDR3 is made up of 14 amino acids. Germline CDR1 is MNHNY and CDR2 is SVGAGI (reference sequence). Here the CDR3 reads CASSLSGSRDEQYF. In DNA form, the CDR3 reads TGTGCCAGCAGTCTGAGCGGGAGTCGCGACGAGCAGTACTTC.

The chain combines TRBV11-3 with TRBJ2-3; the match to TRBD2 covers 9 bases. Trimming cost V 3 bases and J 1 base; bases outside gene matches: 5. Germline CDR1 reads SGHNT; CDR2 reads YENEEA. This CDR3 region has 16 residues. CDR3 region: CASSLGSGSGTDTQYF. CDR3 nucleotide sequence: TGTGCCAGCAGCTTGGGTAGCGGGAGCGGCACAGATACGCAGTATTTT.

The rearrangement uses TRBV6-5 and TRBJ1-2; D is ambiguous. Germline V gives CDR1 MNHEY, CDR2 SVGAGI. V was pared by 6 bases and J by 1 base, with 15 bases between. The CDR3 consists of 15 residues. CDR3 sequence: CASRREEGFNYGYTF. In nucleotides, the CDR3 is TGTGCCAGCAGACGGGAGGAGGGCTTTAACTATGGCTACACCTTC.

In this sample, this clone turned up once. The chain has TRBV4-2 and TRBJ2-1; TRBD2 agrees at 8 bases. Germline-derived CDR1 and CDR2 are LGHNA and YNFKEQ. Losses at the gene ends were 2 bases for V and 0 bases for J; bases not matched to a gene: 0. The CDR3 extends over 15 amino acids. CDR3 amino acids: CASSQSGSSYNEQFF. CDR3 nucleotide sequence: TGTGCCAGCAGCCAAAGCGGGAGCTCCTACAATGAGCAGTTCTTC.

The CDR3 protein is CASSLAFGELFF. The CDR3 DNA reads as TGTGCCAGCAGCTTGGCCTTCGGGGAGCTGTTTTTT. The chain recombines TRBV5-4 with TRBJ2-2; D gene ambiguous. The CDR3 spans 12 residues. CDR1 and CDR2 (germline): SGHNT, YYREEE (reference sequence). V gave up 0 bases and J gave up 7 bases, with 4 bases separating them.

V gene TRBV30 combines with J gene TRBJ2-7; 14 nucleotides agree with TRBD2. V lost 3 bases and J lost 3; bases outside the gene matches: 19. The CDR3 contains 20 residues. Per the germline V gene, CDR1 is GTSNPN and CDR2 is SVGIG (reference sequence). In DNA, the CDR3 is TGTGCCTGGAGCGTCAACCTGGGACTAGCGGGAGTTGTCTACTACTACGAGCAGTACTTC. Amino acids: CAWSVNLGLAGVVYYYEQYF.

V is TRBV2 and J is TRBJ2-5, with 7 bases matching TRBD1. This CDR3 has 13 amino acids. The V gene end was trimmed by 6 bases and the J gene end by 6 bases; junction bases not matched to a gene: 7. Germline values: CDR1 SNHLY, CDR2 FYNNEI. The CDR3 region has the DNA TGTGCCAGCAGCCAGGGGGAGTTGAAGACCCAGTACTTC. It specifies CASSQGELKTQYF.

The chain combines TRBV11-2 with TRBJ2-3; 8 nucleotides align to TRBD1. V was pared by 5 bases and J by 4 bases, with 8 bases of the junction left unmatched. CDR3 size: 15 residues. Germline V gene lookup returns CDR1 SGHAT and CDR2 FQNNGV. CDR3 in DNA: TGTGCCAGCAGCGGCACAGGGGGTGTAGCAGATACGCAGTATTTT. The encoded protein is CASSGTGGVADTQYF.

The gene calls are TRBV19 and TRBJ1-4, with 8 bases aligning to TRBD1. The CDR3 covers 13 residues. Per germline, CDR1 LNHDA and CDR2 SQIVND (reference sequence). With 10 bases clipped from V and 7 bases from J, the junction kept 8 bases outside the gene matches. The CDR3 loop reads CATMDRVSEKLFF. The DNA for the CDR3 is TGTGCCACCATGGACAGGGTTAGTGAAAAACTGTTTTTT.

The table lists this clone with a count of one. V and J are TRBV5-6 and TRBJ1-5; perhaps TRBD1 as D (5 bases). CDR3 length: 15 amino acids. Per germline, CDR1 SGHDT and CDR2 YYEEEE. The V and J ends lost 0 bases and 0 bases respectively, with 7 bases between them. The CDR3 loop is CASSLVGDSNQPQHF. In nucleotides, the CDR3 is TGTGCCAGCAGCTTGGTAGGGGATAGCAATCAGCCCCAGCATTTT. Looking up the rest from reference TRBV5-6 and TRBJ1-5 gives the full variable domain: DAGVTQSPTHLIKTRGQQVTLRCSPKSGHDTVSWYQQALGQGPQFIFQYYEEEERQRGNFPDRFSGHQFPNYSSELNVNALLLGDSALYLCASSLVGDSNQPQHFGDGTRLSIL.

The sample holds one count of this clone. The V call is TRBV27, the J call TRBJ2-3; D ambiguous. Trimming removed 6 bases at V and 7 bases at J, with 8 bases between. Germline values: CDR1 MNHEY, CDR2 SMNVEV (reference sequence). The CDR3 is made up of 11 amino acids. The CDR3 protein is CASRQQNTQYF. DNA for the CDR3: TGTGCCAGCAGGCAACAAAATACGCAGTATTTT.